This is a list of T cell receptor beta chains from one sample in a study of identical twins. One entry per CDR3 protein, called by TCRdb with MiXCR from the 5' RACE reads. The sample records nearly 900,000 distinct CDR3 sequences, 9% to 15% being singletons. The data were also submitted as part of a second study, on yellow fever vaccine responses in identical twins.

The sample consisted of PBMCs. The source of these receptors is a woman aged 18 to 35 in good health. Both conserved end residues are part of each CDR3. A D gene is named only where the DNA matches it firmly. Expanded clones get a size class; other rows say once, few or many, or leave the size out.

CATSSTRVNEQYF	TGTGCCACCAGCAGTACCAGGGTCAACGAGCAGTACTTC	.	TRBJ2-7	TRBV15	.
CASRMTSGPYNEQFF	TGTGCCAGCAGAATGACTAGCGGACCCTACAATGAGCAGTTCTTC	many	TRBJ2-1	TRBV6-2/TRBV6-3	TRBD2
CAIRGRPGQGKDSPLHF	TGTGCCATTCGGGGGAGACCGGGACAGGGGAAGGATTCACCCCTCCACTTT	few	TRBJ1-6	TRBV10-3	TRBD1
CASSPQGNLRYEQYF	TGTGCCAGCAGCCCACAGGGTAATCTCCGCTACGAGCAGTACTTC	few	TRBJ2-7	TRBV12-3/TRBV12-4	.
CASSLAKASGGNQETQYF	TGCGCCAGCAGCTTGGCCAAGGCTAGCGGGGGGAACCAAGAGACCCAGTACTTC	few	TRBJ2-5	TRBV5-1	TRBD2
CATSKRTGELFF	TGTGCCACTTCAAAAAGGACCGGGGAGCTGTTTTTT	.	TRBJ2-2	TRBV24-1	.
CSARKTGANTGELFF	TGCAGTGCTAGGAAGACAGGCGCGAACACCGGGGAGCTGTTTTTT	.	TRBJ2-2	TRBV20-1	.
CAARGRGRSAHNEQFF	TGTGCCGCCAGGGGAAGGGGCAGGAGTGCCCACAATGAGCAGTTCTTC	few	TRBJ2-1	TRBV28	.
CASSPQRVVAGEGGEQYF	TGTGCCAGCTCACCACAGAGAGTCGTAGCGGGAGAGGGAGGCGAGCAGTACTTC	few	TRBJ2-7	TRBV18	TRBD2
CASSVGGGGETQYF	TGTGCCAGCAGCGTAGGTGGGGGTGGGGAGACCCAGTACTTC	.	TRBJ2-5	TRBV9	.
CSAREGQGAVGYTF	TGCAGTGCTAGAGAGGGACAGGGGGCTGTTGGCTACACCTTC	.	TRBJ1-2	TRBV20-1	TRBD1
CSARSAGELDTQYF	TGCAGTGCTAGATCGGCGGGAGAATTAGATACGCAGTATTTT	few	TRBJ2-3	TRBV20-1	TRBD2
CASSQVLGESGTMNTEAFF	TGCGCCAGCAGCCAAGTCTTAGGAGAATCGGGAACCATGAACACTGAAGCTTTCTTT	many	TRBJ1-1	TRBV4-1	.
CATSREAGRQETQYF	TGTGCCACCAGCAGAGAAGCGGGGAGGCAAGAGACCCAGTACTTC	many	TRBJ2-5	TRBV15	TRBD2
CSASDRVRETQYF	TGCAGTGCTAGCGACAGGGTCCGGGAGACCCAGTACTTC	.	TRBJ2-5	TRBV20-1	TRBD1
CASSDLAGRGYNEQFF	TGTGCCAGCAGTGACTTAGCGGGGAGGGGCTACAATGAGCAGTTCTTC	.	TRBJ2-1	TRBV6-1	TRBD2
CASRGTTSLLTQYF	TGTGCCAGCCGGGGGACTACCTCATTACTTACGCAGTATTTT	few	TRBJ2-3	TRBV2	TRBD2
CASTAGNEQFF	TGTGCCAGCACGGCCGGGAATGAGCAGTTCTTC	many	TRBJ2-1	TRBV12-3/TRBV12-4	.
CASSTGLMSTEAFF	TGTGCCAGCAGTACAGGACTGATGAGTACTGAAGCTTTCTTT	few	TRBJ1-1	TRBV28	.
CASSFYRGGTEAFF	TGTGCCAGCAGTTTTTACAGGGGAGGCACTGAAGCTTTCTTT	.	TRBJ1-1	TRBV27	TRBD1
CASSFAGDEAFF	TGTGCCAGCAGCTTCGCCGGAGATGAAGCTTTCTTT	few	TRBJ1-1	TRBV11-3	.